The 29 T cell receptor beta chains listed next were all sequenced from one sample in a study of Ad26.COV2.S vaccination and SARS-CoV-2 variants. Documented treatment: 15 to 20 received Ad26.COV2.S at low or high dose, single or two shots; about 5 received placebo; per-sample allocation not given. The samples were gathered on day 63 after the first injection of vaccine or placebo. Profiled with immunoSEQ multiplex PCR; TCRdb holds only in-frame clones, not every one. The sample holds about 500,000 clones, 80% to 90% seen once. The starting material was peripheral blood, obtained in a trial of Ad26.COV2.S vaccine versus placebo. The receptors were sampled from a person between 18 and 60 years old who received the Ad26.COV2.S COVID-19 vaccine or a placebo.

The chain is built from TRBV5-6 and TRBJ2-7; no firm D call. V lost 3 bases to trimming and J lost 4 bases, with 5 bases between them. The CDR3 has 11 amino acids. Per the germline V gene, CDR1 is SGHDT and CDR2 is YYEEEE. CDR3: CASSSLYEQYF. In DNA form, the CDR3 reads TGTGCCAGCAGCTCCTTGTACGAGCAGTACTTC. Variable domain in full (rest from reference TRBV5-6 and TRBJ2-7): DAGVTQSPTHLIKTRGQQVTLRCSPKSGHDTVSWYQQALGQGPQFIFQYYEEEERQRGNFPDRFSGHQFPNYSSELNVNALLLGDSALYLCASSSLYEQYFGPGTRLTVT.

The rearrangement links TRBV5-6 to TRBJ2-3, with 8 bases identical to TRBD1. The CDR3 has 17 amino acids. Germline CDR1 and CDR2: SGHDT and YYEEEE. Trimming at V came to 3 bases and at J to 5 bases, leaving 14 bases not matched to a gene. The CDR3 loop is CASSYLPTGVGQDTQYF. CDR3 bases: TGTGCCAGCAGCTACTTACCGACAGGGGTTGGTCAAGATACGCAGTATTTT.

The genes are TRBV5-5 and TRBJ1-4; D gene unclear. From germline, CDR1 is SGHKS and CDR2 YYEKEE (reference sequence). Trimming cost V 1 base and J 8 bases, with 9 bases left between them. This CDR3 contains 13 residues. This CDR3 is CASSLRVSEKLFF. CDR3 DNA: TGTGCCAGCAGCTTGAGGGTTTCGGAAAAACTGTTTTTT.

The chain employs TRBV30 and TRBJ1-2; 7 bases map to TRBD1. Germline V CDR1 and CDR2: GTSNPN, SVGIG (reference sequence). This CDR3 comprises 13 residues. J gave up 2 bases and V 1 base, and 1 base lay outside the gene matches. CDR3 protein: CAWSAGQNYGYTF. The CDR3 region has the DNA TGTGCCTGGAGTGCGGGACAGAACTATGGCTACACCTTC.

V usage is TRBV10-1 and J usage is TRBJ2-2; D is perhaps TRBD1 (5 bases). The CDR3 runs to 15 residues. Germline CDR1 reads WNHNN; CDR2 reads SYGVQD (reference sequence). The V and J ends lost 7 bases and 2 bases respectively, with 14 bases between them. The CDR3 protein is CASTEIGDNTGELFF. In nucleotides, the CDR3 is TGCGCCAGCACCGAGATAGGGGATAACACCGGGGAGCTGTTTTTT.

This chain links TRBV28 with TRBJ2-7; D tentatively reads TRBD1 or TRBD2 (5 bases each). The CDR3 totals 11 residues. CDR1 MDHEN and CDR2 SYDVKM come from the germline V gene. Trimming shortened V by 8 bases and J by 7 bases, and 12 bases separated the two germline ends. This CDR3 reads CASREGREQYF. CDR3 nucleotide sequence: TGTGCCAGCCGAGAGGGGCGGGAGCAGTACTTC.

The chain uses TRBV28 and TRBJ2-3, with D perhaps matching TRBD2 (5 bases). Germline CDR1 and CDR2: MDHEN and SYDVKM. The ends were cut back, 3 bases at V and 2 bases at J, with 12 bases in the middle. The CDR3 spans 15 residues. CDR3 protein: CASSFSSTFTDTQYF. DNA for the CDR3: TGTGCCAGCAGTTTCTCTAGCACATTCACAGATACGCAGTATTTT. Full variable domain (rest looked up from reference TRBV28 and TRBJ2-3): DVKVTQSSRYLVKRTGEKVFLECVQDMDHENMFWYRQDPGLGLRLIYFSYDVKMKEKGDIPEGYSVSREKKERFSLILESASTNQTSMYLCASSFSSTFTDTQYFGPGTRLTVL.

The CDR3 loop is CASSLGRGREDYEQYF. CDR3 sequence (DNA): TGTGCCAGCAGCTTAGGCCGGGGCAGGGAGGACTACGAGCAGTACTTC. This chain joins TRBV7-8 and TRBJ2-7; a possible D gene is TRBD2 (6 bases). Trimming pared 1 base from V and 3 bases from J, leaving 16 bases between. The CDR3 length is 16 residues. Germline V gene sequence: CDR1 SGHVS, CDR2 FQNEAQ. The whole variable domain, remainder taken from reference TRBV7-8 and TRBJ2-7, is GAGVSQSPRYKVAKRGQDVALRCDPISGHVSLFWYQQALGQGPEFLTYFQNEAQLDKSGLPSDRFFAERPEGSVSTLKIQRTQQEDSAVYLCASSLGRGREDYEQYFGPGTRLTVT.

For this clone: Germline is not matched at one junction end, which may reflect a read error. The chain links TRBV11-2 to TRBJ2-4; TRBD1 matches at 8 bases. CDR3 length: 13 amino acids. From germline, CDR1 is SGHAT and CDR2 FQNNGV. The CDR3 protein is CASSLETGVPLIF. The CDR3, as DNA: TGTGCCAGCAGCTTAGAGACAGGGGTCCCACTAATCTTC.

The chain employs TRBV5-1 and TRBJ1-1; 10 bases are a match to TRBD1. Germline-derived CDR1 and CDR2 are SGHRS and YFSETQ. The CDR3 extends over 16 amino acids. Trimming at V came to 0 bases and at J to 6 bases, leaving 8 bases not matched to a gene. DNA of the CDR3: TGCGCCAGCAGCTTGGGCTCCCGACAGGGGGCCGCTGAAGCTTTCTTT. It encodes CASSLGSRQGAAEAFF.

This chain connects TRBV6-6 to TRBJ2-1, with TRBD2 matching over 7 bases. This CDR3 is 16 amino acids long. Germline V lookup: CDR1 MNHNY, CDR2 SVGAGI (reference sequence). Losses at the gene ends were 6 bases for V and 8 bases for J; bases not matched to a gene: 16. Here the CDR3 DNA reads TGTGCCAGCAGAACTAGCGTTCCCTCTGGGGGGGATGAGCAGTTCTTC. It yields the protein CASRTSVPSGGDEQFF.

This rearrangement joins TRBV28 to TRBJ2-7; possible D gene TRBD2, 6 bases. From germline, CDR1 is MDHEN and CDR2 SYDVKM. Between the trimmed V and J ends, which lost 7 bases and 4 bases, there was a span of 17 bases. The CDR3 sequence is 14 residues long. The chain's CDR3 is CASTSDYQGYEQYF. In DNA form, the CDR3 reads TGTGCCAGCACCTCGGACTACCAAGGTTACGAGCAGTACTTC.

The chain combines TRBV7-2 with TRBJ2-1; the match to TRBD2 covers 9 bases. Unmatched junction bases numbered 10, after V lost 5 bases and J lost 5 bases. CDR1 and CDR2 from the germline V gene are SGHTA and FQGNSA. The CDR3 loop spans 16 amino acids. CDR3 DNA: TGTGCCAGCAGCCACCCCCGCGGGGGGGCCAACAATGAGCAGTTCTTC. Protein sequence: CASSHPRGGANNEQFF.

V gene TRBV7-3 combines with J gene TRBJ2-5; D possibly corresponds to TRBD2 (7 bases). This CDR3 comprises 15 residues. Trimming shortened V by 1 base and J by 4 bases, and 13 bases separated the two germline ends. Germline CDR1 SGHTA, CDR2 FQGTGA. CDR3 nucleotide sequence: TGTGCCAGCAGCTTAAGTGGGGGGGCCCGAGAGACCCAGTACTTC. Its translation: CASSLSGGARETQYF.

The chain combines TRBV19 with TRBJ1-5; 8 positions agree with TRBD1. V lost 3 bases to trimming and J lost 6 bases; unmatched junction nucleotides: 7. This CDR3 comprises 15 residues. Germline CDR1 reads LNHDA; CDR2 reads SQIVND (reference sequence). CDR3 loop: CASSIGQGAGQPQHF. CDR3 coding DNA: TGTGCCAGTAGTATCGGGCAGGGGGCTGGTCAGCCCCAGCATTTT. Variable domain in full (rest from reference TRBV19 and TRBJ1-5): DGGITQSPKYLFRKEGQNVTLSCEQNLNHDAMYWYRQDPGQGLRLIYYSQIVNDFQKGDIAEGYSVSREKKESFPLTVTSAQKNPTAFYLCASSIGQGAGQPQHFGDGTRLSIL.

The rearrangement links TRBV2 to TRBJ1-5, with no clear D. V lost 4 bases, J lost 0 bases, and 13 bases lay in between. CDR1 and CDR2 from the germline V gene are SNHLY and FYNNEI. The CDR3 totals 16 residues. CDR3 coding DNA: TGTGCCAGCAGTGCCCTCGGAATCAATAGCAATCAGCCCCAGCATTTT. Translating gives CASSALGINSNQPQHF.

This chain links TRBV5-8 with TRBJ1-1; D remains unclear. CDR1 and CDR2 (germline): SGHTS, YDEGEE. V gave up 0 bases and J gave up 3 bases, with 15 bases separating them. The CDR3 is 16 amino acids. CDR3 sequence (DNA): TGTGCCAGCAGCTTGGGGTCGTCCAACCGGTACACTGAAGCTTTCTTT. Its translation: CASSLGSSNRYTEAFF.

J is TRBJ1-2 and V is TRBV7-2; TRBD1 aligns across 11 bases. The germline CDR1 and CDR2 sequences are SGHTA and FQGNSA. The CDR3 runs 15 residues. V lost 1 base, J lost 7 bases, and 5 bases stayed unmatched. The CDR3 DNA reads TGTGCCAGCAGCTTAGTAGGGACAGGGGGGTTTGGCTACACCTTC. Protein: CASSLVGTGGFGYTF.

This clone came up once. The chain recombines TRBV12-3 or TRBV12-4 with TRBJ2-5; D call uncertain. The V and J ends lost 1 base and 8 bases respectively, with 5 bases between them. The CDR3 consists of 11 residues. CDR3 sequence reads: CASSLGQTQYF. CDR3 DNA sequence: TGTGCCAGCAGTTTAGGGCAAACCCAGTACTTC.

The V and J genes are TRBV30 and TRBJ1-4; TRBD1 matches 10 bases. Germline CDR1 GTSNPN, CDR2 SVGIG (reference sequence). The CDR3 totals 14 residues. V lost 3 bases, J lost 5 bases, and 3 bases stayed unmatched. The CDR3 nucleotides read TGTGCCTGGAGCCCGGGACAGGGGAATGAAAAACTGTTTTTT. Translation gives CAWSPGQGNEKLFF.

The chain has TRBV7-6 and TRBJ2-5; D perhaps matches TRBD2 (6 bases). This CDR3 region has 17 residues. Germline assignment: CDR1 SGHVS and CDR2 FNYEAQ. V shed 5 bases and J shed 2 bases, with 21 bases lying between them. The CDR3 nucleotides are TGTGCCAGCAGCCTATTACCATCGGGACTGGCACAAGAGACCCAGTACTTC. Its translation: CASSLLPSGLAQETQYF.

A single count supports this clone. The CDR3 protein is CASSYSELKIADTQYF. CDR3 nucleotides: TGTGCCAGCAGTTACTCCGAGTTAAAGATCGCAGATACGCAGTATTTT. J is TRBJ2-3 and V is TRBV6-6; no firm D call. Between the trimmed V and J ends, which lost 0 bases and 4 bases, there was a span of 14 bases. The germline V gene has CDR1 MNHNY and CDR2 SVGAGI (reference sequence). The CDR3 totals 16 residues.

CDR3 sequence reads: CASSIDGRVSNQPQHF. DNA of the CDR3: TGTGCCAGTAGTATCGATGGCAGGGTCAGCAATCAGCCCCAGCATTTT. The V gene is TRBV19, the J gene TRBJ1-5; D is possibly TRBD1 (5 bases). Germline CDR1 reads LNHDA; CDR2 reads SQIVND (reference sequence). CDR3 length: 16 amino acids. Trimming pared 3 bases from V and 1 base from J, leaving 13 bases between. The full variable domain, completed using reference TRBV19 and TRBJ1-5, is DGGITQSPKYLFRKEGQNVTLSCEQNLNHDAMYWYRQDPGQGLRLIYYSQIVNDFQKGDIAEGYSVSREKKESFPLTVTSAQKNPTAFYLCASSIDGRVSNQPQHFGDGTRLSIL.

The J gene is TRBJ2-7, the V gene TRBV6-5; perhaps TRBD2 as D (5 bases). The CDR3 is 15 residues long. In germline, CDR1 is MNHEY, CDR2 SVGAGI. V was pared by 8 bases and J by 2 bases, with 19 bases between. CDR3 DNA: TGTGCCAGCGGGAAGCTCGGGGTCGGACCCTACGAGCAGTACTTC. Translated: CASGKLGVGPYEQYF.

The chain joins TRBV6-1 to TRBJ1-2; TRBD1 agrees at 10 bases. CDR3 length: 16 amino acids. Germline loops: CDR1 MNHNS, CDR2 SASEGT. Unmatched junction bases numbered 9, after V lost 4 bases and J lost 4 bases. CDR3 DNA: TGTGCCAGCAGTGCCGGACAGGGGGAACCTCTCTATGGCTACACCTTC. Amino acids: CASSAGQGEPLYGYTF.

The chain uses TRBV20-1 and TRBJ2-7, with D maybe TRBD1 (5 bases). The CDR3 length is 10 residues. The germline V gene encodes CDR1 DFQATT and CDR2 SNEGSKA (reference sequence). V was cut by 5 bases and J by 5 bases, with 7 bases left in between. As DNA, the CDR3 is TGCAGTGCTGGCAGGGACGAGCAGTACTTC. Amino acids: CSAGRDEQYF.

The chain is built from TRBV12-3 or TRBV12-4 and TRBJ2-7, with D unclear. The CDR3 runs to 12 residues. Trimming removed 3 bases from V and 6 bases from J, with 9 bases in between. Here the CDR3 reads CASSFSSTEQYF. CDR3 DNA sequence: TGTGCCAGCAGTTTCTCCTCTACCGAGCAGTACTTC.

The chain carries TRBV12-3 or TRBV12-4 and TRBJ1-2; D is uncertain. The CDR3 covers 13 residues. V was pared by 8 bases and J by 1 base, with 11 bases between. DNA of the CDR3: TGTGCCAGCGGCGCGACAATTAACTATGGCTACACCTTC. Protein sequence: CASGATINYGYTF.

This chain connects TRBV4-2 to TRBJ2-5; D may be TRBD2 (6 bases). Trimming shortened V by 0 bases and J by 4 bases, and 12 bases separated the two germline ends. The CDR3 sequence is 15 residues long. The germline V gene has CDR1 LGHNA and CDR2 YNFKEQ. The CDR3 protein is CASSQDRGGGETQYF. As DNA, the CDR3 is TGTGCCAGCAGCCAAGATCGTGGGGGAGGAGAGACCCAGTACTTC.